This entry concerns a single T cell receptor beta chain. This specimen comes from a study of STAT5B mutations in CD4+ large granular lymphocyte leukemia. About the research overall: Healthy donors showed HLA-associated enrichment of the CDR3 'QG' motif.

The survey-level immunoSEQ assay was used. Libraries were prepared by immunoSEQ multiplex PCR; TCRdb keeps only in-frame clonotypes and omits some of them. This sample has 35,000 to 45,000 clones, with 65% to 90% found just once. The germline CDR1 and CDR2 sequences are KGHSH and LQKENI. J lost 3 bases, V lost 6 bases, and 18 bases had no gene match. This CDR3 has 18 residues. The material sequenced was CD4+ T cells from blood buffy coats. The chain has TRBV18 and TRBJ2-3; 7 bases are shared with TRBD2. The TCR was taken from a human donor in good health. The CDR3 nucleotides read TGTGCCAGCTCTCACCAGGGATCCGCGGGAGATAGGACAGATACGCAGTATTTT. This encodes CASSHQGSAGDRTDTQYF.